This TCR beta chain comes out of a study of T cells after yellow fever vaccination. Study-level points and caveats: Weaker overall was a secondary response that nonetheless peaked faster, on day 5 versus 15. Most clones from primary vaccination resurfaced after the booster (96% CD4, over 75% CD8). FACS-sorted repertoires could harbor abundant contaminating bulk-population clonotypes.

This clonotype was seen many times. Its antigen remains unidentified. TCRdb fed the 5' RACE reads into MiXCR, producing one record per CDR3 protein. The repertoire has about 68,000 distinct CDR3 sequences, approximately 7% of them found once; the top ten carry 30% to 45%. Trimming took off 4 bases at V and 0 bases at J, with 15 bases between the two ends. The CDR3 extends over 16 amino acids. Germline V gene data show CDR1 as SQVTM and CDR2 as ANQGSEA. Sequenced material: CD8+ T cells sorted from PBMCs, taken roughly 47 days after the first yellow fever vaccination. The source of this sequence is a man aged 18 to 29 who received the YFV17D yellow fever vaccine. J is TRBJ2-2 and V is TRBV29-1; D is ambiguous. CDR3 bases: TGCAGCGTTGGTCCCCAGACGGCTACGAACACCGGGGAGCTGTTTTTT. It specifies CSVGPQTATNTGELFF.